This TCR beta chain was profiled in a study of T cell responses to AZD1222 COVID-19 vaccine. The V and J ends lost 5 bases and 1 base respectively, with 12 bases between them. This CDR3 is built from 15 residues. From germline, CDR1 is LNHDA and CDR2 SQIVND (reference sequence). Some clones are missing from TCRdb's copy, which holds only in-frame ones; the method was immunoSEQ multiplex PCR. The repertoire holds 150,000 to 200,000 clones, with approximately 94% as singletons. The rearrangement links TRBV19 to TRBJ2-1; D might be TRBD1 (6 bases). The material sequenced was peripheral blood, taken 28 days after the second dose of the MenACWY control vaccine. This TCR came from an adult who received the MenACWY meningococcal vaccine as a control. CDR3 DNA: TGTGCCAGTAGTGTACAACAGGGATCCTACAATGAGCAGTTCTTC. Translated: CASSVQQGSYNEQFF.